These 9 T cell receptor beta chains were sequenced from one sample in a study of T cell repertoires in cytomegalovirus infection. MiXCR, run by TCRdb on the reads, gives a single entry per CDR3 protein. This sample has over 150,000 distinct CDR3 sequences, with under 15% found just once. Sequencing was performed on PBMCs. The receptors come from a human donor in good health (CMV status not recorded). Some clones in this sample may be carry-over from other donors' samples.

The table lists this clonotype with many counts. The genes are TRBV12-3 or TRBV12-4 and TRBJ2-1; TRBD1 or TRBD2 may be the D gene (5 bases each). V lost 8 bases and J lost 0, with 5 bases in between. This CDR3 region has 12 residues. The CDR3 here is CASGGSYNEQFF. The CDR3 DNA is TGTGCCAGCGGGGGCTCCTACAATGAGCAGTTCTTC.

This clonotype was counted many times. This chain links TRBV5-1 with TRBJ1-4; 9 nucleotides match TRBD1. This CDR3 region has 14 residues. Germline loops: CDR1 SGHRS, CDR2 YFSETQ. Germline trimming cut 4 bases from V and 8 bases from J; bases unmatched to any gene: 6. The CDR3 region is CASSPGQGGEKLFF. In DNA, the CDR3 is TGCGCCAGCAGCCCGGGACAGGGAGGGGAAAAACTGTTTTTT.

J is TRBJ2-7 and V is TRBV20-1; D is uncertain. Trimming shortened V by 1 base and J by 4 bases, and 8 bases separated the two germline ends. This CDR3 spans 12 amino acids. CDR1 DFQATT and CDR2 SNEGSKA come from the germline V gene (reference sequence). As DNA, the CDR3 is TGCAGTGCTAGAGGCCTAAAATACGAGCAGTACTTC. Its protein product is CSARGLKYEQYF.

This sequence joins TRBV19 and TRBJ1-5, with no clear D. The V end lost 9 bases, the J end lost 6 bases, and 9 bases lay between the germline ends. There are 11 residues in the CDR3. Looked up from germline, CDR1 is LNHDA and CDR2 is SQIVND (reference sequence). This CDR3 reads CASGEVQPQHF. For the CDR3, the DNA is TGTGCCAGCGGGGAGGTTCAGCCCCAGCATTTT.

The V and J genes are TRBV7-8 and TRBJ1-2; D not certain. CDR3 length: 11 amino acids. Germline V gives CDR1 SGHVS, CDR2 FQNEAQ. The CDR3 DNA follows: TGTGGAACGGGCGGCGCCTATGGCTACACCTTC. Its translation is CGTGGAYGYTF.

In regard to this clonotype: A much larger clone lies one base from this, so it may be a read error. The chain couples TRBV6-2 or TRBV6-3 to TRBJ2-6, with D possibly being TRBD1 (7 bases). Trimming shortened V by 6 bases and J by 0 bases, and 12 bases separated the two germline ends. Germline V gene lookup returns CDR1 MNHEY and CDR2 SVGEGT. The CDR3 consists of 16 residues. CDR3 coding DNA: TGTGCCAGCAGCGGGGGACAGCTCTCTGGGGCCAACGTCCTGACTTTC. This gives the protein CASSGGQLSGANVLTF.

This clonotype was counted many times. The V gene is TRBV12-3 or TRBV12-4, the J gene TRBJ2-1; no firm D call. V lost 5 bases and J 1 base, leaving 12 bases between the germline ends. This CDR3 has 15 amino acids. CDR3 in amino acids: CASSPDDRSYNEQFF. In DNA, the CDR3 is TGTGCCAGCAGTCCCGACGATCGGTCCTACAATGAGCAGTTCTTC.

As concerns this clonotype: Germline and junction disagree at one end, which may indicate a read error. The V call is TRBV20-1, the J call TRBJ1-4; D ambiguous. CDR1 is DFQATT and CDR2 is SNEGSKA in the germline V gene (reference sequence). This CDR3 comprises 14 residues. CDR3 DNA: TGCGGTGCTAGTCGCGGCACAACTAATGAAAAACTGTTTTTT. This translates into CGASRGTTNEKLFF.

This clonotype has a count of ten or more. The gene calls are TRBV7-2 and TRBJ2-7, with no clear D. This CDR3 has 15 residues. CDR1 is SGHTA, CDR2 FQGNSA, per germline. Trimming stripped 0 bases from V and 0 bases from J, with 9 bases between. Here the CDR3 reads CASSLAQPSSYEQYF. DNA for the CDR3: TGTGCCAGCAGCTTAGCCCAGCCTAGCTCCTACGAGCAGTACTTC.